This TCR beta chain emerged from a study of patients and donors after allogeneic stem cell transplantation. TCRdb re-derived calls from the RT-PCR reads in MiXCR, one entry per CDR3 protein. The table lists hundreds of thousands of distinct CDR3 sequences, about a sixth of them singletons. Germline V gives CDR1 MNHEY, CDR2 SMNVEV (reference sequence). The CDR3 sequence is 13 residues long. V lost 2 bases to trimming and J lost 4 bases, with 5 bases between them. V and J are TRBV27 and TRBJ2-2; no clear D. This sequence was found in a human donor who was either an allogeneic HSCT recipient or a stem cell or donor lymphocyte infusion donor (not recorded which). It is not recorded whose cells these are; they may come from a transplant donor. Sequencing input: blood, either unsorted or a sorted T cell fraction (not recorded which). The CDR3: CASSLDGTGELFF. CDR3 bases: TGTGCCAGCAGTTTAGATGGCACCGGGGAGCTGTTTTTT.